These 31 T cell receptor beta chains originate from one sample sequenced in a study of T cell responses to AZD1222 COVID-19 vaccine. The repertoire was sequenced with immunoSEQ multiplex PCR; TCRdb's copy has only in-frame clones and lacks some. The sample lists approximately 80,000 clones; 90% were seen once. The specimen comprised peripheral blood, sampled 28 days after the second AZD1222 dose. These receptors all stem from an adult who received the AZD1222 COVID-19 vaccine.

The gene calls are TRBV13 and TRBJ1-6; no reliable D call. The CDR3 consists of 16 residues. Trimming took 3 bases from V and 0 from J, leaving 9 bases between them. Looked up from germline, CDR1 is PRHDT and CDR2 is FYEKMQ (reference sequence). CDR3 in amino acids: CASSLGGSSYNSPLHF. For the CDR3, the DNA is TGTGCCAGCAGCTTGGGAGGGAGCTCCTATAATTCACCCCTCCACTTT. Supplemented by reference TRBV13 and TRBJ1-6, the full variable domain reads AAGVIQSPRHLIKEKRETATLKCYPIPRHDTVYWYQQGPGQDPQFLISFYEKMQSDKGSIPDRFSAQQFSDYHSELNMSSLELGDSALYFCASSLGGSSYNSPLHFGNGTRLTVT.

This rearrangement joins TRBV30 to TRBJ2-7; D ambiguous. V lost 1 base and J lost 6, with 16 bases in between. Per the germline V gene, CDR1 is GTSNPN and CDR2 is SVGIG (reference sequence). The CDR3 runs 14 residues. CDR3 coding DNA: TGTGCCTGGAGTGAGCAATTTTTGTCGGCCGAGCAGTACTTC. Translating it yields CAWSEQFLSAEQYF.

The chain couples TRBV6-6 to TRBJ1-1; possible D gene TRBD1, 6 bases. V lost 0 bases and J lost 4, with 6 bases in between. This CDR3 is 13 amino acids long. Germline values: CDR1 MNHNY, CDR2 SVGAGI (reference sequence). CDR3 nucleotides: TGTGCCAGCAGTTACTCGACAGGCACTGAAGCTTTCTTT. Residues: CASSYSTGTEAFF.

The rearrangement uses TRBV30 and TRBJ1-1, with D hard to call. With 5 bases removed from V and 5 bases from J, the gap between germline ends came to 15 bases. This CDR3 contains 13 residues. Germline V gene lookup returns CDR1 GTSNPN and CDR2 SVGIG (reference sequence). CDR3 loop: CAWVLAGRTEAFF. CDR3 DNA: TGTGCCTGGGTCTTGGCAGGCAGAACTGAAGCTTTCTTT.

The rearrangement uses TRBV6-5 and TRBJ1-1, with 10 bases lining up with TRBD1. The CDR3 loop spans 12 amino acids. Germline V lookup: CDR1 MNHEY, CDR2 SVGAGI. The V segment lost 8 bases and the J segment 4 bases; nucleotides outside the gene matches: 1. The CDR3 loop reads CASGQGGTEAFF. In DNA, the CDR3 is TGTGCCAGCGGACAGGGGGGCACTGAAGCTTTCTTT.

The rearrangement links TRBV7-9 to TRBJ2-3, with unresolved D. Germline CDR1 is SEHNR and CDR2 is FQNEAQ (reference sequence). This CDR3 is built from 12 residues. V was clipped by 1 base and J by 7 bases, with 6 bases between them. CDR3 amino acids: CASSLGDHTQYF. In DNA form, the CDR3 reads TGTGCCAGCAGCTTAGGGGATCATACGCAGTATTTT.

The gene calls are TRBV2 and TRBJ2-6; no definite D call. The CDR3 consists of 14 residues. The V and J ends lost 7 bases and 0 bases respectively, with 7 bases between them. Per the germline V gene, CDR1 is SNHLY and CDR2 is FYNNEI. CDR3 residues: CASIERSGANVLTF. The CDR3, as DNA: TGTGCCAGCATTGAGCGCTCTGGGGCCAACGTCCTGACTTTC.

The chain has TRBV4-3 and TRBJ2-1; TRBD2 might be the D (6 bases). V lost 4 bases and J 9 bases, leaving 10 bases between the germline ends. The CDR3 is 12 residues long. Germline values: CDR1 LGHNA, CDR2 YSLEER. The chain's CDR3 is CASSRDGGEQFF. For the CDR3, the DNA is TGCGCCAGCAGCCGGGACGGGGGTGAGCAGTTCTTC.

This clone was detected only a few times. This chain uses TRBV9 with TRBJ2-2, with D hard to call. This CDR3 region has 15 residues. The ends were cut back, 0 bases at V and 2 bases at J, with 8 bases in the middle. Germline assignment: CDR1 SGDLS and CDR2 YYNGEE. CDR3 in DNA: TGTGCCAGCAGCGTAGTGCATCTTAACACCGGGGAGCTGTTTTTT. Amino acid sequence: CASSVVHLNTGELFF.

The rearrangement links TRBV19 to TRBJ2-7, with D maybe TRBD1 (6 bases). This CDR3 spans 15 amino acids. Trimming took off 4 bases at V and 3 bases at J, with 16 bases between the two ends. In germline, CDR1 is LNHDA, CDR2 SQIVND (reference sequence). The CDR3 protein is CASSTATKGDYEQYF. In nucleotides, the CDR3 is TGTGCCAGTAGTACCGCTACGAAGGGGGACTACGAGCAGTACTTC.

The chain is built from TRBV6-1 and TRBJ2-5; the D is unclear. The V gene lost 0 bases and the J gene lost 2 bases, with 7 bases spanning the gap. CDR3 length: 14 amino acids. Germline CDR1 and CDR2: MNHNS and SASEGT. This chain's CDR3 is CASSEASRQETQYF. In DNA form, the CDR3 reads TGTGCCAGCAGTGAAGCTAGTCGACAAGAGACCCAGTACTTC.

The rearrangement links TRBV7-3 to TRBJ2-7; the match to TRBD1 covers 9 bases. CDR3 length: 16 amino acids. The V gene end was trimmed by 2 bases and the J gene end by 5 bases; junction bases not matched to a gene: 10. Per the germline V gene, CDR1 is SGHTA and CDR2 is FQGTGA. The DNA for the CDR3 is TGTGCCAGCAGCTTAGCCCCGGGACAGGGCGTCGACGAGCAGTACTTC. It translates to CASSLAPGQGVDEQYF.

The gene calls are TRBV6-5 and TRBJ1-4; the D is unclear. CDR3 length: 13 residues. CDR1 is MNHEY, CDR2 SVGAGI, per germline. V dropped 0 bases and J dropped 13 bases, with 12 bases sitting between them. CDR3 in amino acids: CASSYSEGVTLFF. In nucleotides, the CDR3 is TGTGCCAGCAGTTACTCCGAGGGAGTCACACTGTTTTTT.

The CDR3 reads CASSLVAGSSTDTQYF. The CDR3 DNA reads TGCGCCAGCAGCTTGGTAGCGGGGTCTAGCACAGATACGCAGTATTTT. The chain uses TRBV5-1 and TRBJ2-3; TRBD2 aligns across 8 bases. The CDR3 is 16 amino acids. V shed 0 bases, J shed 0 bases, and the junction held 3 bases outside the gene matches. The germline V gene encodes CDR1 SGHRS and CDR2 YFSETQ.

The chain combines TRBV2 with TRBJ2-7, with D unresolved. The germline V gene encodes CDR1 SNHLY and CDR2 FYNNEI. V was cut by 8 bases and J by 0 bases, with 5 bases left in between. This CDR3 is 11 amino acids long. CDR3 amino acids: CASVASYEQYF. The CDR3 DNA sequence: TGTGCCAGCGTCGCCTCCTACGAGCAGTACTTC.

This rearrangement joins TRBV12-3 or TRBV12-4 to TRBJ2-7; perhaps TRBD1 as D (6 bases). V lost 9 bases, J lost 3 bases, and 15 bases lay in between. The CDR3 contains 13 residues. In DNA, the CDR3 is TGTGCCAGTAGGGGGAGACGCAGCTACGAGCAGTACTTC. This translates into CASRGRRSYEQYF.

The rearrangement joins TRBV25-1 to TRBJ1-2; TRBD1 is a possible D gene (5 bases). Trimming shortened V by 3 bases and J by 7 bases, and 24 bases separated the two germline ends. The CDR3 totals 17 residues. Germline V gives CDR1 MGHDK, CDR2 SYGVNS. CDR3 sequence: CASSEALSLGEEGGYTF. The CDR3 bases are TGTGCCAGCAGTGAGGCCTTGAGTCTGGGGGAGGAAGGTGGCTACACCTTC.

J is TRBJ2-7 and V is TRBV27; 7 bases align to TRBD1. V was pared by 8 bases and J by 7 bases, with 11 bases of the junction left unmatched. The CDR3 consists of 13 residues. Germline V gene lookup returns CDR1 MNHEY and CDR2 SMNVEV (reference sequence). The CDR3 loop reads CASGERGPFEQYF. CDR3 in DNA: TGTGCCAGCGGGGAAAGGGGGCCATTTGAGCAGTACTTC.

The genes are TRBV7-9 and TRBJ1-1; a weak D match, TRBD1 (5 bases). V lost 5 bases and J lost 1, with 8 bases in between. Germline assignment: CDR1 SEHNR and CDR2 FQNEAQ (reference sequence). This CDR3 has 13 residues. The DNA of the CDR3 is TGTGCCAGCAGCGAAGGACAGAACACTGAAGCTTTCTTT. Its translation is CASSEGQNTEAFF.

The chain couples TRBV5-8 to TRBJ2-1; 10 bases are a match to TRBD2. Germline values: CDR1 SGHTS, CDR2 YDEGEE. Trimming took 2 bases from V and 2 from J; bases not matched to a gene: 7. This CDR3 has 17 amino acids. As DNA, the CDR3 is TGTGCCAGCAGCTTCCCCCCAGGACTAGCGGCCTACAATGAGCAGTTCTTC. This encodes CASSFPPGLAAYNEQFF.

This clone was seen only a few times. V usage is TRBV28 and J usage is TRBJ1-1, with TRBD1 matching over 10 bases. Trimming at V came to 10 bases and at J to 7 bases, leaving 6 bases not matched to a gene. The CDR3 length is 12 residues. The germline V gene has CDR1 MDHEN and CDR2 SYDVKM. For the CDR3, the DNA is TGTGCCATCCGGACAGGGGGGGTTGAAGCTTTCTTT. Amino acid sequence: CAIRTGGVEAFF.

This clone appeared once. The chain is built from TRBV6-1 and TRBJ1-2; D uncertain. V was clipped by 2 bases and J by 6 bases, with 16 bases between them. The CDR3 loop spans 15 amino acids. The germline V gene encodes CDR1 MNHNS and CDR2 SASEGT. The CDR3 protein is CASSEPFTVRNGYTF. CDR3 bases: TGTGCCAGCAGTGAACCATTTACAGTCAGGAATGGCTACACCTTC.

This rearrangement joins TRBV10-3 to TRBJ2-2; possibly TRBD1 for D (6 bases). This CDR3 has 15 amino acids. Germline values: CDR1 ENHRY, CDR2 SYGVKD. Trimming left V 10 bases short and J 7 bases short, with 22 bases between. This CDR3 reads CASQTGEMDHGELFF. The CDR3 DNA is TGTGCCAGCCAGACAGGAGAAATGGATCACGGGGAGCTGTTTTTT.

The V and J genes are TRBV6-5 and TRBJ2-5; D is ambiguous. With 5 bases removed from V and 5 bases from J, the gap between germline ends came to 12 bases. CDR3 length: 13 residues. The germline gives CDR1 MNHEY, CDR2 SVGAGI. In DNA form, the CDR3 reads TGTGCCAGCAGTCCCCGGCAAGGGGAGACCCAGTACTTC. Translation gives CASSPRQGETQYF.

The chain employs TRBV3-1 (or the pseudogene TRBV3-2) and TRBJ1-2; D gene uncertain. Germline-derived CDR1 and CDR2 are LGHDT and YNNKEL (reference sequence). Between the trimmed V and J ends, which lost 7 bases and 6 bases, there was a span of 15 bases. CDR3 length: 13 residues. The CDR3, as DNA: TGTGCCAGCACTAGTTTTAGAACGGATGGCTACACCTTC. It encodes CASTSFRTDGYTF.

The chain employs TRBV9 and TRBJ2-7; TRBD1 might be the D (6 bases). The CDR3 runs 13 residues. Germline V gene lookup returns CDR1 SGDLS and CDR2 YYNGEE. The V end was cut by 0 bases, the J end by 7 bases, with 11 bases between. The CDR3 sequence is CASSVVLRGEQYF. In nucleotides, the CDR3 is TGTGCCAGCAGCGTAGTACTTAGGGGGGAGCAGTACTTC.

J is TRBJ1-1 and V is TRBV10-3; tentative D call: TRBD1 (5 bases). CDR1 is ENHRY and CDR2 is SYGVKD in the germline V gene. Between the trimmed V and J ends, which lost 6 bases and 6 bases, there was a span of 8 bases. CDR3 size: 11 residues. In DNA, the CDR3 is TGTGCCATCAGCACCAGGGCTGAAGCTTTCTTT. Its translation: CAISTRAEAFF.

The V call is TRBV7-3, the J call TRBJ2-2, with D maybe TRBD1 (6 bases). CDR1 and CDR2 from the germline V gene are SGHTA and FQGTGA. V was shortened by 3 bases and J by 6 bases, with 14 bases between the two germline ends. The CDR3 runs to 15 residues. This chain's CDR3 is CASSFSRQVPGELFF. The CDR3 bases are TGTGCCAGCAGCTTTTCCAGACAGGTCCCCGGGGAGCTGTTTTTT. Variable domain in full (rest from reference TRBV7-3 and TRBJ2-2): GAGVSQTPSNKVTEKGKYVELRCDPISGHTALYWYRQSLGQGPEFLIYFQGTGAADDSGLPNDRFFAVRPEGSVSTLKIQRTERGDSAVYLCASSFSRQVPGELFFGEGSRLTVL.

This rearrangement joins TRBV9 to TRBJ2-5; the D is unclear. Trimming removed 6 bases from V and 2 bases from J, with 14 bases in between. The CDR3 runs to 14 residues. The germline V gene encodes CDR1 SGDLS and CDR2 YYNGEE. CDR3 amino acids: CASTPSRQQETQYF. DNA for the CDR3: TGTGCCAGCACGCCCTCCAGGCAACAAGAGACCCAGTACTTC.

This chain joins TRBV11-3 and TRBJ2-7; D is uncertain. Germline CDR1 is SGHNT and CDR2 is YENEEA. Trimming left V 3 bases short and J 0 bases short, with 6 bases between. The CDR3 spans 13 residues. CDR3 DNA sequence: TGTGCCAGCAGCTTGAGCCTCTCCTACGAGCAGTACTTC. Its translation is CASSLSLSYEQYF.

The chain carries TRBV25-1 and TRBJ1-2; a possible D gene is TRBD1 (5 bases). Trimming removed 5 bases from V and 8 bases from J, with 15 bases in between. Germline V gives CDR1 MGHDK, CDR2 SYGVNS. The CDR3 totals 13 residues. CDR3 bases: TGTGCCAGCAGTCATGGGACCGCAGGAGGCTACACCTTC. This encodes CASSHGTAGGYTF.